The T cell receptor (beta chain) described here comes from a study of chemoradiotherapy in HPV16-positive cancers (dated 2022 in TCRdb). With regard to the full study: Functional T-cell assays on cells from a couple of HPV16-positive patients defined candidate HPV-specific T-cell clones and common TCR motifs. The study set out to ask whether T-cell immunity against the HPV oncoproteins E6 and E7 changes over the course of chemoradiotherapy and whether that immunity affects survival. The candidate HPV-specific TCRs and motifs were subsequently tracked in TCR repertoires obtained from about 79 patients with HPV-related cancers. Overall study outcomes, separate from this receptor: Expansion of candidate HPV-specific clones and E7-related TCR motifs was observed in the tumor microenvironment during treatment, whereas no such expansion was observed for non-HPV-specific T cells. Among HPV16-positive patients, expansion of HPV-responsive T cells during chemoradiotherapy was associated with better recurrence-free survival. The functional definition of HPV-specific T cells was derived from only two HPV16-positive patients, and the survival association was reported for HPV16-positive patients.

Repertoires were sampled multiple times during chemoradiotherapy, which allowed clonal expansion in the tumor microenvironment to be followed. This clone was seen only a few times. The antigen this receptor binds is unknown. Per-nucleotide qualities are absent, and no much larger clonotype sits a single base away. The library was produced with the immunoSEQ multiplex PCR assay. TCRdb carries this immuneACCESS record with in-frame sequences only. Its versions omit some clonotypes, under half of them owing to an unresolved V gene in the studies checked, with the rest unexplained. This sample has 10,000 to 15,000 clones in its table, and around 77% of those were observed once. Around 1.5% of the sample rests with the top ten. Taken from cysteine to phenylalanine, the CDR3 has 15 residues. Of the read, only the CDR3 DNA is kept; its 45 bases are in frame from base 1. Per the germline V gene, KGHSH is the CDR1 and LQKENI is the CDR2. Unmatched junction bases come to 9, with V trimmed by 6 bases and J by 8 bases.

The sequence links TRBV18 to TRBJ1-6, and 8 bases in between align with TRBD1. The TCR was taken from a human donor with HPV-associated anogenital cancer. The sample here was taken from a patient who underwent chemoradiotherapy. The nucleotides are TGTGCCAGCTCTGCTAAGACAGGGGAAGATTCACCCCTCCACTTT. Translated, it reads CASSAKTGEDSPLHF.